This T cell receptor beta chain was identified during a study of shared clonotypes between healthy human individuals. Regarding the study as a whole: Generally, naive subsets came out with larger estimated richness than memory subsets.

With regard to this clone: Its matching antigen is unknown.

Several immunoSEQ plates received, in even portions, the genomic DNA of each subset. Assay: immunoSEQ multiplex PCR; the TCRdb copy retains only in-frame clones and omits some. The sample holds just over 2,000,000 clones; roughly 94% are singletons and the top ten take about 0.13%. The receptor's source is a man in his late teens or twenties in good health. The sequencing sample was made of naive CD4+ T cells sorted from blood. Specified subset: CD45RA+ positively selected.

This CDR3 is CASSETTNSYNEQFF. CDR3 bases: TGTGCCAGCAGCGAGACTACTAACTCCTACAATGAGCAGTTCTTC. The rearrangement joins TRBV9 to TRBJ2-1, with a tentative D call TRBD2 (5 bases). Germline values: CDR1 SGDLS, CDR2 YYNGEE. The CDR3 contains 15 residues. V lost 3 bases, J lost 0 bases, and 10 bases lay in between.